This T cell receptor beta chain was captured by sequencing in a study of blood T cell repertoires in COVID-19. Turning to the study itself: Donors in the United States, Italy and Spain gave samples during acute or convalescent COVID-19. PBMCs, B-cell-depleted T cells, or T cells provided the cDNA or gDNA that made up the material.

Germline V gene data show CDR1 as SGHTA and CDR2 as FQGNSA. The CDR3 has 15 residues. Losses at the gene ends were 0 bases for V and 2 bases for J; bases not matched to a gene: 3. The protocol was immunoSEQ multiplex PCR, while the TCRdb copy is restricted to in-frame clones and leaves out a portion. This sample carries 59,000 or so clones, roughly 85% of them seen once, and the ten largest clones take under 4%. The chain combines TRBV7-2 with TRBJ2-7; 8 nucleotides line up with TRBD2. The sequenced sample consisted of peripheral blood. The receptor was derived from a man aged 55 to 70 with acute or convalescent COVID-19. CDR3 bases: TGTGCCAGCAGCTTAGCTCCGGGACTAGCCTACGAGCAGTACTTC. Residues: CASSLAPGLAYEQYF.